The 12 T cell receptor beta chains below come from one sample, sequenced in a study of CD8 T cells in Susac syndrome. Random-hexamer reverse transcription was applied to roughly 0.5 to 1 ug RNA. TCRdb reprocessed the immunoSEQ multiplex PCR reads via MiXCR and lists one record per CDR3 protein. The repertoire has 150,000 to 200,000 distinct CDR3 sequences, 93% of them found once; the top ten carry 0.13%. Sample: CD4+ T cells from PBMCs. These receptors originate from a human donor in good health.

The J gene is TRBJ2-5, the V gene TRBV12-3 or TRBV12-4; either TRBD1 or TRBD2 may fit D (5 bases each). Between the trimmed V and J ends, which lost 3 bases and 13 bases, there was a span of 18 bases. This CDR3 has 13 amino acids. The CDR3 sequence: CASSFAGRGPLYF. CDR3 coding DNA: TGTGCCAGCAGTTTCGCGGGCCGGGGCCCGTTGTACTTC.

The chain recombines TRBV20-1 with TRBJ2-5, with 9 bases that match TRBD2. Trimming removed 6 bases from V and 4 bases from J; junction bases left unmatched: 9. Germline V gene sequence: CDR1 DFQATT, CDR2 SNEGSKA (reference sequence). This CDR3 has 14 amino acids. CDR3 coding DNA: TGCAGTGCGGAAGCGGGGGGTGCGTCAGAGACCCAGTACTTC. Protein sequence: CSAEAGGASETQYF.

This rearrangement joins TRBV9 to TRBJ2-3, with TRBD1 matching 8 bases. The germline gives CDR1 SGDLS, CDR2 YYNGEE. Trimming removed 7 bases from V and 3 bases from J; junction bases left unmatched: 4. The CDR3 is 13 residues long. CDR3: CASGRTGTDTQYF. Written as DNA, the CDR3 is TGTGCCAGCGGCCGGACAGGGACAGATACGCAGTATTTT.

The chain is built from TRBV7-8 and TRBJ2-3; 9 nucleotides align to TRBD2. Unmatched junction bases numbered 5, after V lost 4 bases and J lost 6 bases. Germline V gene data show CDR1 as SGHVS and CDR2 as FQNEAQ. There are 14 residues in the CDR3. The CDR3 protein is CASSSRGGGDTQYF. CDR3 nucleotide sequence: TGTGCCAGCAGCTCACGCGGGGGGGGTGATACGCAGTATTTT.

The J gene is TRBJ2-3, the V gene TRBV10-3; 10 nucleotides align to TRBD2. CDR3 size: 17 residues. V shed 4 bases and J 3 bases; nucleotides not matched to a gene: 10. Germline V gene lookup returns CDR1 ENHRY and CDR2 SYGVKD. The CDR3 region is CAISGSGGASETDTQYF. CDR3 nucleotide sequence: TGTGCCATCAGTGGCAGCGGGGGGGCCAGTGAGACAGATACGCAGTATTTT.

The genes are TRBV3-1 and TRBJ2-2; no firm D call. The germline V gene encodes CDR1 LGHDT and CDR2 YNNKEL (reference sequence). V was pared by 0 bases and J by 2 bases, with 7 bases between. The CDR3 extends over 15 amino acids. The DNA of the CDR3 is TGTGCCAGCAGCCAAGAATACATTAACACCGGGGAGCTGTTTTTT. Protein sequence: CASSQEYINTGELFF.

This chain connects TRBV3-1 to TRBJ2-5; 7 nucleotides match TRBD1. The trim removed 4 bases at V and 3 bases at J, leaving 5 bases unmatched. Germline CDR1 and CDR2: LGHDT and YNNKEL (reference sequence). The CDR3 loop spans 14 amino acids. Here the CDR3 reads CASSRLGTEETQYF. The CDR3 coding sequence is TGTGCCAGCAGCCGTTTAGGGACAGAAGAGACCCAGTACTTC.

This clonotype showed up just a few times. This chain connects TRBV29-1 to TRBJ1-4, with D perhaps matching TRBD1 (6 bases). Trimming pared 0 bases from V and 6 bases from J, leaving 8 bases between. This CDR3 comprises 13 residues. Germline-derived CDR1 and CDR2 are SQVTM and ANQGSEA. CDR3 in amino acids: CSVEEGGDEKLFF. As DNA, the CDR3 is TGCAGCGTTGAAGAAGGGGGAGATGAAAAACTGTTTTTT.

This clonotype has only one observation. As DNA, the CDR3 is TGCGCCAGCAGCCAACCGGACAGCTCCTATGGCTACACCTTC. It yields the protein CASSQPDSSYGYTF. V is TRBV5-1 and J is TRBJ1-2; tentatively, D is TRBD1 (6 bases). The CDR3 has 14 residues. The V gene's germline CDR1 is SGHRS and CDR2 YFSETQ. V was trimmed by 4 bases and J by 4 bases, leaving 14 bases between them.

The V and J genes are TRBV7-9 and TRBJ2-3, with D tentatively TRBD1 (7 bases). The CDR3 spans 15 residues. V lost 5 bases and J 4 bases, leaving 16 bases between the germline ends. Germline V gene data show CDR1 as SEHNR and CDR2 as FQNEAQ (reference sequence). The CDR3 loop reads CASSVDRRGPDTQYF. DNA of the CDR3: TGTGCCAGCAGCGTCGACAGGAGGGGGCCAGATACGCAGTATTTT. Together with reference TRBV7-9 and TRBJ2-3, the CDR3 gives the full variable domain: DTGVSQNPRHKITKRGQNVTFRCDPISEHNRLYWYRQTLGQGPEFLTYFQNEAQLEKSRLLSDRFSAERPKGSFSTLEIQRTEQGDSAMYLCASSVDRRGPDTQYFGPGTRLTVL.

The chain uses TRBV19 and TRBJ1-5; weak D call: TRBD1 (5 bases). Looked up from germline, CDR1 is LNHDA and CDR2 is SQIVND (reference sequence). This CDR3 has 15 residues. The ends were cut back, 4 bases at V and 7 bases at J, with 17 bases in the middle. The CDR3 is CASSRSGRGGQPQHF. CDR3 DNA: TGTGCCAGTAGTAGATCTGGGAGGGGTGGGCAGCCCCAGCATTTT.

There are a few counts of this clonotype. The chain is built from TRBV7-3 and TRBJ2-5; TRBD1 agrees at 10 bases. V lost 6 bases and J lost 4; bases outside the gene matches: 5. Germline-derived CDR1 and CDR2 are SGHTA and FQGTGA. This CDR3 has 14 residues. CDR3: CASSLTGGGETQYF. CDR3 in DNA: TGTGCCAGCAGTTTGACAGGGGGCGGAGAGACCCAGTACTTC.